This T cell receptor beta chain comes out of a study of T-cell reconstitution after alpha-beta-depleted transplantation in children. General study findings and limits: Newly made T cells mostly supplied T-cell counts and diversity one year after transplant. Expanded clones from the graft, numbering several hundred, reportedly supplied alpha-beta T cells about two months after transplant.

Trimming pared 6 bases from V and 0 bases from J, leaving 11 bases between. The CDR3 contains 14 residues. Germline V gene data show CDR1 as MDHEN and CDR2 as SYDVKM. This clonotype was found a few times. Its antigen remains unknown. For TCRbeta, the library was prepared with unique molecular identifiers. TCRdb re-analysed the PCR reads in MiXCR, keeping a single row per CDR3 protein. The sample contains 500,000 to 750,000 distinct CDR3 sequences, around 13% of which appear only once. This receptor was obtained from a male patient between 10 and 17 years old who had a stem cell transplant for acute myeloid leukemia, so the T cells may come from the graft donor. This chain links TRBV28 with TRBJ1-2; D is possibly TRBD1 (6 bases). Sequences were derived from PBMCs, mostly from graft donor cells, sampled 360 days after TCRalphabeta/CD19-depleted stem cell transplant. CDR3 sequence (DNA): TGTGCCAGCAGCCAGGGGACATCTAACTATGGCTACACCTTC. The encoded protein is CASSQGTSNYGYTF.